The 14 T cell receptor beta chains below were found in one sample sequenced in a study of T cells in Graves' hyperthyroidism and ophthalmopathy. The TCR beta CDR3 regions underwent amplification using RNA transcripts as the source. First-round RT-PCR of the TCR CDR3 relied on the HTBI primer set. MiXCR, run by TCRdb on the multiplex PCR reads, gives a single entry per CDR3 protein. The table records under 550,000 distinct CDR3 sequences, around 13% of them present only once. The specimen sequenced was blood. Every receptor here comes from a woman between 18 and 29 years old with Graves' hyperthyroidism.

This sequence joins TRBV12-5 and TRBJ2-6; TRBD1 aligns across 8 bases. This CDR3 is built from 14 residues. Germline CDR1 and CDR2: LGHNT and FRNRAP. After removal of 4 bases from V and 12 bases from J, the junction contained 8 bases not matched to a gene. In DNA form, the CDR3 reads TGTGCTAGTGGTTCCTCAGGGGGCCCTTCCGTCCTGACTTTC. This gives the protein CASGSSGGPSVLTF.

This clonotype was detected a few times. V usage is TRBV9 and J usage is TRBJ2-1, with a possible D match to TRBD2 (7 bases). This CDR3 is built from 17 residues. The ends were cut back, 0 bases at V and 0 bases at J, with 13 bases in the middle. From germline, CDR1 is SGDLS and CDR2 YYNGEE. The CDR3 region is CASSVGGGGSSYNEQFF. The DNA of the CDR3 is TGTGCCAGCAGCGTAGGGGGGGGCGGAAGCTCCTACAATGAGCAGTTCTTC.

V is TRBV6-1 and J is TRBJ1-5, with 7 bases aligning to TRBD1. Germline assignment: CDR1 MNHNS and CDR2 SASEGT. This CDR3 spans 15 amino acids. V lost 5 bases and J lost 6; bases outside the gene matches: 10. The CDR3 nucleotides read TGTGCCAGCAGTACCGACAGGGCTGTCGGTCAGCCCCAGCATTTT. It codes for CASSTDRAVGQPQHF.

There are many counts of this clonotype. The chain joins TRBV27 to TRBJ2-7, with 7 bases fitting TRBD2. Trimming removed 10 bases from V and 6 bases from J; junction bases left unmatched: 15. Germline CDR1 MNHEY, CDR2 SMNVEV (reference sequence). The CDR3 spans 14 residues. CDR3 nucleotide sequence: TGTGCCACCAGGACGTTCTCTCGCGGGGGCGAGCAGTACTTC. Amino acids: CATRTFSRGGEQYF.

In DNA form, the CDR3 reads TGTGCCAGCAGCTTGCAGGGGATGTCGACTAATGAAAAACTGTTTTTT. Amino acids: CASSLQGMSTNEKLFF. This chain connects TRBV5-6 to TRBJ1-4; D possibly corresponds to TRBD1 (6 bases). Trimming took 1 base from V and 2 from J, leaving 12 bases between them. CDR3 length equals 16 residues. CDR1 SGHDT and CDR2 YYEEEE come from the germline V gene.

The chain employs TRBV4-1 and TRBJ2-5; 9 positions agree with TRBD2. V lost 4 bases to trimming and J lost 5 bases; unmatched junction nucleotides: 11. The CDR3 totals 16 residues. Germline CDR1 reads MGHRA; CDR2 reads YSYEKL. CDR3 bases: TGCGCCAGCAGCCGCCTGGGGACTAGCCTATCGGAGACCCAGTACTTC. It encodes CASSRLGTSLSETQYF.

The chain couples TRBV6-1 to TRBJ2-7; TRBD2 agrees at 12 bases. The CDR3 totals 15 residues. V dropped 5 bases and J dropped 3; count of bases not matched to a gene: 5. Per the germline V gene, CDR1 is MNHNS and CDR2 is SASEGT. CDR3 residues: CASSTGLAGLYEQYF. CDR3 DNA: TGTGCCAGCAGTACGGGACTAGCGGGCCTCTACGAGCAGTACTTC.

The CDR3 is CASSQEGRGGLEAFF. The CDR3 DNA follows: TGTGCCAGCAGCCAAGAAGGTAGAGGGGGCCTAGAAGCTTTCTTT. The V and J genes are TRBV3-1 and TRBJ1-1; 7 nucleotides agree with TRBD1. V shed 0 bases, J shed 8 bases, and the junction held 9 bases outside the gene matches. Germline CDR1 is LGHDT and CDR2 is YNNKEL (reference sequence). This CDR3 contains 15 residues.

This chain connects TRBV15 to TRBJ2-2; weak D call: TRBD2 (6 bases). The CDR3 has 13 residues. Germline CDR1 is LNHNV and CDR2 is YYDKDF (reference sequence). The V gene lost 8 bases and the J gene lost 3 bases, with 10 bases spanning the gap. CDR3 coding DNA: TGTGCCACCGGGACTCCCTACACCGGGGAGCTGTTTTTT. Protein: CATGTPYTGELFF.

This clonotype occurred many times. The CDR3: CASRSSGTEIAAGELFF. CDR3 sequence (DNA): TGTGCCAGCAGATCATCCGGGACAGAGATAGCGGCCGGGGAGCTGTTTTTT. V is TRBV28 and J is TRBJ2-2, with a tentative D call TRBD1 (7 bases). The ends were cut back, 6 bases at V and 6 bases at J, with 23 bases in the middle. Germline V lookup: CDR1 MDHEN, CDR2 SYDVKM. The CDR3 runs to 17 residues.

This clonotype has ten or more counts. The genes are TRBV25-1 and TRBJ2-5; 10 bases align to TRBD1. V dropped 4 bases and J dropped 5; count of bases not matched to a gene: 10. CDR1 and CDR2 (germline): MGHDK, SYGVNS. This CDR3 has 16 residues. The CDR3 region has the DNA TGTGCCAGCAGTGTCCCTCGGGGACAGGGGCCCGAGACCCAGTACTTC. Translating gives CASSVPRGQGPETQYF.

This clonotype has at least ten counts. CDR3 DNA sequence: TGTGCCAGCAGTTTACACGGGAGGAGCACAGATACGCAGTATTTT. Translating gives CASSLHGRSTDTQYF. J is TRBJ2-3 and V is TRBV27; 7 nucleotides line up with TRBD2. Germline lookup yields CDR1 MNHEY and CDR2 SMNVEV (reference sequence). Trimming at V came to 2 bases and at J to 0 bases, leaving 2 bases not matched to a gene. The CDR3 is 15 amino acids.

This clonotype was observed many times. The gene calls are TRBV2 and TRBJ2-5; D gene unclear. CDR1 is SNHLY, CDR2 FYNNEI, per germline. V was cut by 4 bases and J by 5 bases, with 5 bases left in between. The CDR3 totals 11 residues. This CDR3 is CASSGWETQYF. The CDR3 DNA is TGTGCCAGCAGTGGGTGGGAGACCCAGTACTTC.

This clonotype showed up many times. V gene TRBV27 combines with J gene TRBJ2-1; 14 nucleotides match TRBD2. The CDR3 runs 15 residues. In germline, CDR1 is MNHEY, CDR2 SMNVEV (reference sequence). Unmatched junction bases numbered 2, after V lost 3 bases and J lost 7 bases. The CDR3 DNA reads as TGTGCCAGCAGTTTGCGACTAGCGGGAGGGAATGAGCAGTTCTTC. Its protein product is CASSLRLAGGNEQFF.